One and the same sample provided the 24 T cell receptor beta chains below, sequenced in a study of identical twins. One entry per CDR3 protein, called by TCRdb with MiXCR from the 5' RACE reads. The table lists around 1.7 million distinct CDR3 sequences, more than 30% of them singletons. Sequences were obtained from cord blood. These receptors were collected from a newborn girl in good health.

This chain connects TRBV6-1 to TRBJ2-3; 8 bases map to TRBD2. J lost 4 bases, V lost 4 bases, and 4 bases had no gene match. CDR3 size: 14 residues. CDR1 is MNHNS, CDR2 SASEGT, per germline. For the CDR3, the DNA is TGTGCCAGCAGTGGACGACTAGCGTCAGATACGCAGTATTTT. Its translation is CASSGRLASDTQYF.

The gene calls are TRBV10-3 and TRBJ2-1, with 11 nucleotides matching TRBD1. Germline V CDR1 and CDR2: ENHRY, SYGVKD. The CDR3 runs 14 residues. V gave up 10 bases and J gave up 6 bases; unmatched junction bases: 8. The CDR3 is CATETGTGGNEQFF. The CDR3 nucleotides are TGTGCCACCGAGACTGGGACAGGGGGCAATGAGCAGTTCTTC.

V gene TRBV6-6 combines with J gene TRBJ1-4; 7 positions agree with TRBD1. CDR3 length equals 15 residues. Germline V gene lookup returns CDR1 MNHNY and CDR2 SVGAGI (reference sequence). The V gene end was trimmed by 2 bases and the J gene end by 8 bases; junction bases not matched to a gene: 8. CDR3 sequence: CASSYGRGLKEKLFF. The CDR3 bases are TGTGCCAGCAGTTACGGGAGGGGGCTGAAGGAAAAACTGTTTTTT.

V and J are TRBV6-1 and TRBJ1-2; TRBD1 agrees at 7 bases. The CDR3 covers 13 residues. Per germline, CDR1 MNHNS and CDR2 SASEGT. V shed 6 bases and J 8 bases; nucleotides not matched to a gene: 9. CDR3 residues: CASSDSTGQGYTF. The DNA for the CDR3 is TGTGCCAGCAGCGATTCGACAGGGCAAGGCTACACCTTC.

J is TRBJ2-7 and V is TRBV4-1; 10 bases match TRBD2. V lost 2 bases, J lost 2 bases, and 12 bases stayed unmatched. From germline, CDR1 is MGHRA and CDR2 YSYEKL. The CDR3 extends over 18 amino acids. In DNA, the CDR3 is TGCGCCAGCAGCCAATTCGTTGCGGCTAGCGGGAGAACCTACGAGCAGTACTTC. It is translated as CASSQFVAASGRTYEQYF.

This clonotype was found a few times. This chain's CDR3 is CSARVEAHYEQYF. For the CDR3, the DNA is TGCAGTGCTAGAGTAGAGGCCCACTACGAGCAGTACTTC. The chain is built from TRBV20-1 and TRBJ2-7, with D uncertain. The CDR3 runs to 13 residues. Trimming removed 1 base at V and 3 bases at J, with 10 bases between. Germline values: CDR1 DFQATT, CDR2 SNEGSKA (reference sequence).

A few counts support this clonotype. The chain has TRBV29-1 and TRBJ2-7; no definite D call. The CDR3 is made up of 13 amino acids. V shed 4 bases and J shed 3 bases, with 13 bases lying between them. CDR1 and CDR2 from the germline V gene are SQVTM and ANQGSEA. CDR3 in amino acids: CSVAGGIHYEQYF. The CDR3 bases are TGCAGCGTTGCAGGCGGAATCCACTACGAGCAGTACTTC.

This clonotype turned up a few times. This rearrangement joins TRBV28 to TRBJ2-1; TRBD1 agrees at 8 bases. The CDR3 runs to 16 residues. From germline, CDR1 is MDHEN and CDR2 SYDVKM. V lost 3 bases and J lost 4; bases outside the gene matches: 8. The CDR3 DNA follows: TGTGCCAGCAGTTTGATCACAGGGGGAGCTTACAATGAGCAGTTCTTC. The encoded protein is CASSLITGGAYNEQFF.

This chain links TRBV3-1 with TRBJ2-7, with D perhaps TRBD1 (6 bases). Germline V gene sequence: CDR1 LGHDT, CDR2 YNNKEL (reference sequence). The CDR3 covers 15 residues. Deletions cut 1 base from V and 2 bases from J, with 12 bases between. CDR3 nucleotide sequence: TGTGCCAGCAGCCAAGTGGACAGTCCCCCCTACGAGCAGTACTTC. This sequence encodes CASSQVDSPPYEQYF.

The sample holds a few counts of this clonotype. This chain links TRBV4-2 with TRBJ2-1; 7 nucleotides agree with TRBD1. The CDR3 runs 17 residues. V gave up 4 bases and J gave up 4 bases; unmatched junction bases: 13. Germline CDR1 and CDR2: LGHNA and YNFKEQ. CDR3 coding DNA: TGTGCCAGCAGCCTCTCGGGACAGACGGGGCTGTACAATGAGCAGTTCTTC. This translates into CASSLSGQTGLYNEQFF.

This clonotype has more than one count but fewer than ten. The gene calls are TRBV7-8 and TRBJ1-5; no clear D gene. The CDR3 contains 16 residues. The germline CDR1 and CDR2 sequences are SGHVS and FQNEAQ. V lost 1 base, J lost 3 bases, and 13 bases lay in between. CDR3: CASSLVVSLLNQPQHF. CDR3 DNA sequence: TGTGCCAGCAGCTTAGTAGTTTCGCTCCTCAATCAGCCCCAGCATTTT.

A few counts support this clonotype. The genes are TRBV6-6 and TRBJ2-7; perhaps TRBD1 as D (6 bases). V lost 3 bases and J lost 2, with 11 bases in between. Germline CDR1 and CDR2: MNHNY and SVGAGI (reference sequence). The CDR3 has 14 residues. Written as DNA, the CDR3 is TGTGCCAGCAGTTATGGGGGCCCCCCCTACGAGCAGTACTTC. Its translation is CASSYGGPPYEQYF.

DNA of the CDR3: TGCAGTGCTCCGCCCTTAGCGAGCTCCTACAATGAGCAGTTCTTC. Translation gives CSAPPLASSYNEQFF. The chain links TRBV20-1 to TRBJ2-1, with D tentatively TRBD2 (5 bases). Germline V gene sequence: CDR1 DFQATT, CDR2 SNEGSKA (reference sequence). This CDR3 has 15 residues. With 5 bases removed from V and 0 bases from J, the gap between germline ends came to 14 bases.

The chain recombines TRBV5-1 with TRBJ2-1; D gene unclear. CDR3 size: 16 residues. Trimming shortened V by 7 bases and J by 2 bases, and 19 bases separated the two germline ends. The germline V gene encodes CDR1 SGHRS and CDR2 YFSETQ. CDR3: CASSVVGYPTYNEQFF. For the CDR3, the DNA is TGCGCCAGCTCCGTGGTTGGCTACCCTACCTACAATGAGCAGTTCTTC.

The chain uses TRBV12-5 and TRBJ2-3, with D possibly TRBD2 on 5 matching bases. V was cut by 2 bases and J by 4 bases, with 16 bases left in between. The germline CDR1 and CDR2 sequences are LGHNT and FRNRAP. The CDR3 spans 16 residues. CDR3 protein: CASGLFGVFRADTQYF. The CDR3 region has the DNA TGTGCTAGTGGTTTGTTCGGGGTATTTCGGGCAGATACGCAGTATTTT. Supplemented by reference TRBV12-5 and TRBJ2-3, the full variable domain reads DARVTQTPRHKVTEMGQEVTMRCQPILGHNTVFWYRQTMMQGLELLAYFRNRAPLDDSGMPKDRFSAEMPDATLATLKIQPSEPRDSAVYFCASGLFGVFRADTQYFGPGTRLTVL.

This clonotype was seen only a few times. V gene TRBV6-7 combines with J gene TRBJ2-3; 7 bases are a match to TRBD1. TRBV6-7 is an ORF; its function is uncertain. This CDR3 is 17 amino acids long. Unmatched junction bases numbered 8, after V lost 0 bases and J lost 2 bases. CDR3 sequence reads: CASSYSSRGFFTDTQYF. The DNA for the CDR3 is TGTGCCAGCAGTTACTCGTCCAGGGGGTTTTTCACAGATACGCAGTATTTT.

This clonotype was picked up many times. V gene TRBV12-3 or TRBV12-4 combines with J gene TRBJ2-1; D call uncertain. The CDR3 sequence is 14 residues long. Trimming shortened V by 5 bases and J by 0 bases, and 8 bases separated the two germline ends. The CDR3 loop is CASSHASSYNEQFF. The CDR3 region has the DNA TGTGCCAGCAGTCACGCGAGCTCCTACAATGAGCAGTTCTTC.

The sample holds a few counts of this clonotype. J is TRBJ2-7 and V is TRBV4-1; D ambiguous. The CDR3 runs to 16 residues. CDR1 is MGHRA, CDR2 YSYEKL, per germline. V dropped 0 bases and J dropped 1 base, with 13 bases sitting between them. CDR3 DNA sequence: TGCGCCAGCAGCCAAGATTCGAGGTACCGATCCTACGAGCAGTACTTC. Protein sequence: CASSQDSRYRSYEQYF.

The J gene is TRBJ2-3, the V gene TRBV7-9; no firm D call. V was clipped by 5 bases and J by 4 bases, with 13 bases between them. The CDR3 runs 14 residues. Germline-derived CDR1 and CDR2 are SEHNR and FQNEAQ (reference sequence). The CDR3 reads CASSPSFPADTQYF. Here the CDR3 DNA reads TGTGCCAGCAGCCCCTCGTTCCCGGCAGATACGCAGTATTTT.

This clonotype was counted a few times. The J gene is TRBJ2-4, the V gene TRBV19; D gene ambiguous. The DNA end lines up better with TRBJ2-7; the J call may be wrong. CDR1 LNHDA and CDR2 SQIVND come from the germline V gene (reference sequence). The CDR3 spans 13 residues. In DNA, the CDR3 is TGTGCCAGTAGTACAGACATTGGCTACGAGCAGTACTTC. Translating gives CASSTDIGYEQYF.

The table lists this clonotype with a few counts. The J gene is TRBJ2-3, the V gene TRBV5-1; D not certain. Per germline, CDR1 SGHRS and CDR2 YFSETQ. The V and J ends lost 4 bases and 10 bases respectively, with 16 bases between them. The CDR3 runs to 13 residues. The CDR3 protein is CASSANGFTPQYF. CDR3 nucleotide sequence: TGCGCCAGCAGCGCTAACGGGTTCACTCCGCAGTATTTT.

For this clonotype: A much larger clone is a single base away; this may be a read error. The V and J genes are TRBV12-3 or TRBV12-4 and TRBJ2-3; 8 positions match TRBD2. The CDR3 has 16 amino acids. The CDR3 nucleotides read TGTGCCTGCAGTTTTGCGGGAGGCACTAGCACAGATACGCAGTATTTT. Amino acids: CACSFAGGTSTDTQYF.

The genes are TRBV3-1 and TRBJ2-2; 7 bases align to TRBD1. The junction had 1 base not matched to a gene; V was cut back by 2 bases and J by 1 base. From germline, CDR1 is LGHDT and CDR2 YNNKEL (reference sequence). This CDR3 spans 15 amino acids. The CDR3: CASSQRTGNTGELFF. The CDR3 bases are TGTGCCAGCAGCCAACGGACAGGGAACACCGGGGAGCTGTTTTTT. Full variable domain (remainder filled in from reference TRBV3-1 and TRBJ2-2): DTAVSQTPKYLVTQMGNDKSIKCEQNLGHDTMYWYKQDSKKFLKIMFSYNNKELIINETVPNRFSPKSPDKAHLNLHINSLELGDSAVYFCASSQRTGNTGELFFGEGSRLTVL.

The chain uses TRBV2 and TRBJ2-7; possibly TRBD2 for D (5 bases). Between the trimmed V and J ends, which lost 4 bases and 3 bases, there was a span of 13 bases. The germline V gene has CDR1 SNHLY and CDR2 FYNNEI. The CDR3 runs 14 residues. CDR3 in DNA: TGTGCCAGCAGTGGACTCCTCGGGGACTACGAGCAGTACTTC. Amino acids: CASSGLLGDYEQYF.